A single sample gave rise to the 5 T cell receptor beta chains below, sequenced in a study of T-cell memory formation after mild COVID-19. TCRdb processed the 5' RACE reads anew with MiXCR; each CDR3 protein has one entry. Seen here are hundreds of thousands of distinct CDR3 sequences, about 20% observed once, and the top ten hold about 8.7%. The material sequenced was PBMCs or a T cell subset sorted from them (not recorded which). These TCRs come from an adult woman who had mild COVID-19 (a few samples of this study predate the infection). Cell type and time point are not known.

This chain's CDR3 is CASSPRPGVQPQHF. The CDR3 nucleotides read TGTGCCAGCAGCCCACGCCCCGGGGTCCAGCCCCAGCATTTT. This chain joins TRBV7-2 and TRBJ1-5, with no clear D. Germline V gene sequence: CDR1 SGHTA, CDR2 FQGNSA. This CDR3 contains 14 residues. V gave up 5 bases and J gave up 7 bases, with 15 bases separating them.

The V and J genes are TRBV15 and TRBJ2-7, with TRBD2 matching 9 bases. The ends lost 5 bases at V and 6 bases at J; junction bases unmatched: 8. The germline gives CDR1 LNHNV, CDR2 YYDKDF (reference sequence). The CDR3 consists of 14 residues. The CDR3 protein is CATSGGGAPLEQYF. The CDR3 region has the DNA TGTGCCACCAGCGGCGGGGGGGCTCCCCTCGAGCAGTACTTC.

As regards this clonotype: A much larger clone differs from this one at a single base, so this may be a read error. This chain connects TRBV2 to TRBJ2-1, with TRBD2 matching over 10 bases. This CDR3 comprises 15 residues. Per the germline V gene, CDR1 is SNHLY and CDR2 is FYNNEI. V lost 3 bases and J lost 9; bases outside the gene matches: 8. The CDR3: CASSEEAGGQSEQFF. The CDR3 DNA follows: TGTGCCAGCAGTGAGGAAGCGGGAGGGCAAAGTGAGCAGTTCTTC.

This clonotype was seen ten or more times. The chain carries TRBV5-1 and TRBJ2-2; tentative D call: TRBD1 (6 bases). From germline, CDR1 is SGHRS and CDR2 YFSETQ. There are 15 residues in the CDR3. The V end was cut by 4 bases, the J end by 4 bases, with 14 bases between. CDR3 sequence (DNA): TGCGCCAGCAGCCTGGACAGCACGAGCACCGGGGAGCTGTTTTTT. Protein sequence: CASSLDSTSTGELFF.

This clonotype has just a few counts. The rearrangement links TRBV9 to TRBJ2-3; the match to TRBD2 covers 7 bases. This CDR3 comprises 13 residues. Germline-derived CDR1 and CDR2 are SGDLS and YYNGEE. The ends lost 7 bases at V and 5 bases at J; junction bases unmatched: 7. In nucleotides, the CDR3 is TGTGCCAGCCGGGCGGGAGCTGGAGATACGCAGTATTTT. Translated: CASRAGAGDTQYF.